This TCR beta chain was identified during a study of T cell repertoires in cytomegalovirus infection. CDR3 length: 16 residues. J lost 3 bases, V lost 6 bases, and 10 bases had no gene match. Remarks on this clonotype: Its antigen remains unidentified.

TCRdb ran MiXCR on the reads and lists one entry per CDR3 protein. This table has over 25,000 distinct CDR3 sequences, around 19% appearing once. This chain connects TRBV12-3 or TRBV12-4 to TRBJ2-2, with TRBD2 matching 7 bases. The TCR comes from a human donor in good health (CMV status not recorded). Some clones in this sample may be carry-over from other donors' samples. The sequencing used CD8+ T cells from cultured PBMCs, collected from culture after CMV antigen stimulation. Here the CDR3 reads CASRAPRGRDTGELFF. CDR3 DNA sequence: TGTGCCAGCAGGGCCCCCCGGGGGAGGGACACCGGGGAGCTGTTTTTT.